These T cell receptor beta chains were read from a single sample in a study of PD-1 blockade in classical Hodgkin lymphoma. Repertoires were generated with immunoSEQ multiplex PCR, while TCRdb's copy carries only in-frame clones and drops some. The profile shows around 50,000 clones, 90% of them singletons. The input for sequencing was peripheral blood mononuclear cells (PBMCs), taken before the fourth cycle of nivolumab. These receptors were taken from a human donor with classical Hodgkin lymphoma. CDR3s include the opening cysteine and the closing phenylalanine or tryptophan. The D gene is left open where the match is weak. For some rows the clone size is stated as once, few or many, or as a class when expanded; others skip it.

TRBV6-6,once,.,TRBJ1-5,TGTGCCAGCAATCCGTATAGCAATCAGCCCCAGCATTTT,CASNPYSNQPQHF
TRBV30,.,TRBD1,TRBJ2-7,TGTGCCTGGGGACAGGGCCCCTACGAGCAGTACTTC,CAWGQGPYEQYF
TRBV10-1,.,TRBD2,TRBJ2-3,TGCGCCAGCACCCAGCGGGAGGGAGGCACAGATACGCAGTATTTT,CASTQREGGTDTQYF
TRBV7-9,.,.,TRBJ1-2,TGTGCCAGCAGCCCCAGGGAGAGCTATGGCTACACCTTC,CASSPRESYGYTF
TRBV6-1,.,.,TRBJ2-7,TGTGCCAGCAGTCACCGGACGGCTGCCTACGAGCAGTACTTC,CASSHRTAAYEQYF
TRBV11-1,.,.,TRBJ2-3,TGTGCCAGCGCTCCGGACTTTGGGACAGATACGCAGTATTTT,CASAPDFGTDTQYF
TRBV4-1,once,TRBD2,TRBJ2-1,TGCGCCAGCAGACCCCTTGGGGGGCTAGCGGGGGACAATGAGCAGTTCTTC,CASRPLGGLAGDNEQFF
TRBV11-2,.,.,TRBJ2-5,TGTGCCAGCAGCCCCGGATGGGAGACCCAGTACTTC,CASSPGWETQYF
TRBV6-6,.,.,TRBJ2-7,TGTGCCAGCAGTTTCGGACTATCCTACGAGCAGTACTTC,CASSFGLSYEQYF
TRBV18,.,.,TRBJ2-2,TGTGCCAGCTCACCAGGACACCCTCAACTCACCGGGGAGCTGTTTTTT,CASSPGHPQLTGELFF
TRBV11-3,.,.,TRBJ2-1,TGTGCCAGCAGCTTACCCTACAATGAGCAGTTCTTC,CASSLPYNEQFF
TRBV7-6,.,.,TRBJ2-7,TGTGCCAGCAGCTCGGGGCAGGGGTGGTTCTACGAGCAGTACTTC,CASSSGQGWFYEQYF
TRBV30,.,.,TRBJ1-5,TGTGCCTGGAGTGTGGAAGGGCCCCCTCAGCCCCAGCATTTT,CAWSVEGPPQPQHF
TRBV28,.,.,TRBJ2-1,TGTGCCAGCAGTTTTGAACCCATCTCCTACAATGAGCAGTTCTTC,CASSFEPISYNEQFF
TRBV4-1,.,TRBD2,TRBJ2-3,TGCGCCAGCAGCCAAGTTGCAGCGGGAGTGGCAGATACGCAGTATTTT,CASSQVAAGVADTQYF
TRBV30,.,.,TRBJ2-7,TGTGCCTGGAGTGTACATGGGGCCTACGAGCAGTACTTC,CAWSVHGAYEQYF
TRBV30,.,.,TRBJ1-2,TGTGCCTGGAGCCCAAGTTTACGCTATGGCTACACCTTC,CAWSPSLRYGYTF